The 9 T cell receptor beta chains below come from one sample, sequenced in a study of monozygotic twins with inflammatory bowel disease. TCRdb reprocessed the 5' RACE reads, with one entry per CDR3 protein and no DNA. The sample data list 150,000 to 200,000 distinct CDR3 sequences. The sample comprised blood. The receptors shown here come from a human donor with ulcerative colitis or Crohn's disease, or a healthy co-twin of an affected twin (not recorded which).

The rearrangement links TRBV5-1 to TRBJ1-6; TCRdb returns TRBD1, unconfirmable since there is no DNA. The CDR3 loop spans 15 amino acids. Germline V CDR1 and CDR2: SGHRS, YFSETQ. The CDR3 here is CASSLGQTFNSPLHF.

The J gene is TRBJ1-1, the V gene TRBV20-1; TCRdb's D gene call, TRBD1, goes unchecked for lack of DNA. The CDR3 has 16 residues. Germline lookup yields CDR1 DFQATT and CDR2 SNEGSKA (reference sequence). The CDR3 spells CSARVHGNGGLAEAFF.

This chain links TRBV29-1 with TRBJ2-2. Germline-derived CDR1 and CDR2 are SQVTM and ANQGSEA. CDR3 size: 13 residues. This CDR3 reads CSVEAANTGELFF.

The V and J genes are TRBV6-2 or TRBV6-3 and TRBJ2-7; the TCRdb D gene call, TRBD2, has no DNA to confirm it. Germline V lookup: CDR1 MNHEY, CDR2 SVGEGT. The CDR3 totals 13 residues. CDR3 region: CASLTSLAGEQYF.

The chain employs TRBV6-6 and TRBJ2-2; the D gene TCRdb calls, TRBD1, cannot be checked with no DNA. The V gene's germline CDR1 is MNHNY and CDR2 SVGAGI (reference sequence). The CDR3 is 12 amino acids. The CDR3 is CASSLDMRELFF.

The chain uses TRBV5-5 and TRBJ1-1; TCRdb's D call of TRBD1 is untestable without DNA. The length of the CDR3 is 15 residues. The germline V gene has CDR1 SGHKS and CDR2 YYEKEE (reference sequence). CDR3 sequence reads: CASSSFPWGGTEAFF.

V usage is TRBV27 and J usage is TRBJ1-1; TCRdb's assignment of TRBD1 cannot be checked, as there is no DNA. The CDR3 has 15 amino acids. Germline CDR1 and CDR2: MNHEY and SMNVEV (reference sequence). This CDR3 is CASSPRGRLDTEAFF.

The rearrangement joins TRBV13 to TRBJ2-1; TCRdb outputs TRBD1, but without DNA this stays unchecked. CDR1 is PRHDT and CDR2 is FYEKMQ in the germline V gene (reference sequence). The CDR3 length is 12 residues. The CDR3: CASSEDSGPQFF.

The rearrangement joins TRBV7-2 to TRBJ2-1. CDR3 length: 12 residues. Per the germline V gene, CDR1 is SGHTA and CDR2 is FQGNSA. CDR3: CASSTKYNEQFF.